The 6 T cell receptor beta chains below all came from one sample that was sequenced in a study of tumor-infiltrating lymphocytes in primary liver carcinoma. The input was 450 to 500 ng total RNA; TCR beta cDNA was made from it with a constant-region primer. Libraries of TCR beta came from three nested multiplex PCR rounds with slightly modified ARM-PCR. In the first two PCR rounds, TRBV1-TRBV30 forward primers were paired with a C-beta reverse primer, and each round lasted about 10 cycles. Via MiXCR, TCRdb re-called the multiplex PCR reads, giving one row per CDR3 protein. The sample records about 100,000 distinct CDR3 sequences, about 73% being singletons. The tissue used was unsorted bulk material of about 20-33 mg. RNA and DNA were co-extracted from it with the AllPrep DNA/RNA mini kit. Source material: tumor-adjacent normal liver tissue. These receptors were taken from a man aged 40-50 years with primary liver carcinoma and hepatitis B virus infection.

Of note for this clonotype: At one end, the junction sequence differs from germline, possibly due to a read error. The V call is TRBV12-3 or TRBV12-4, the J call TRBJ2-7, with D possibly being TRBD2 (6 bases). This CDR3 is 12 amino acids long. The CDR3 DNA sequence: TGTACTAGCAGTGCACTAGCCTACGTGCAGTACTTC. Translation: CTSSALAYVQYF.

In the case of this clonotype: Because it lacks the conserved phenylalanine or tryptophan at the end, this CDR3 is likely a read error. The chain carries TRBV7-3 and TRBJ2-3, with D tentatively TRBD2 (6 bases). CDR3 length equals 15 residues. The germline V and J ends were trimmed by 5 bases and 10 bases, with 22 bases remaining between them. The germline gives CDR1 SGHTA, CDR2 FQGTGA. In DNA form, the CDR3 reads TGTGCCAGCAGCCCTGCCCCGACTAGTGCGGTTGCGCAGTATATT. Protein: CASSPAPTSAVAQYI.

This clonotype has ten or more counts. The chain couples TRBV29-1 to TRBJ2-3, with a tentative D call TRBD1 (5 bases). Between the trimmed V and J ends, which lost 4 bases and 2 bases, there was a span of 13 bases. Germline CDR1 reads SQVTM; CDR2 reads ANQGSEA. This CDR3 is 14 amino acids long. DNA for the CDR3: TGCAGCGTTGTACGACAGACGTTCACAGATACGCAGTATTTT. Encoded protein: CSVVRQTFTDTQYF.

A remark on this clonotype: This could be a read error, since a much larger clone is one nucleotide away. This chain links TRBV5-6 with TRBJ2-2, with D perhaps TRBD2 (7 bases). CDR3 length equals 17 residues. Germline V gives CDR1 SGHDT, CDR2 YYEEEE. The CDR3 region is CASRLGASGANTVELFF. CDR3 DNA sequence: TGTGCCAGCAGACTGGGGGCTAGCGGAGCCAACACCGTGGAGCTGTTTTTT.

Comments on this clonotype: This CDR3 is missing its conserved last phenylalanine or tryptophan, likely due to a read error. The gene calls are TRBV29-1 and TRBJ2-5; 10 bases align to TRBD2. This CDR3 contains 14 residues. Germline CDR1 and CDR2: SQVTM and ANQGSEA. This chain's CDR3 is CSVSLAGTWATQYC. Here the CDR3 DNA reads TGCAGTGTATCACTAGCGGGAACCTGGGCGACCCAGTACTGC.

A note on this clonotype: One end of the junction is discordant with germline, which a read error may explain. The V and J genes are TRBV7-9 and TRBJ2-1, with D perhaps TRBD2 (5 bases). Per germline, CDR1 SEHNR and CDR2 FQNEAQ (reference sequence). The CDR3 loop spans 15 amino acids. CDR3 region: CVSSSARGRGNEQFF. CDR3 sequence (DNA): TGTGTCAGCAGCTCAGCGCGAGGGCGAGGCAATGAGCAGTTCTTC.